This T cell receptor beta chain comes out of a study of cytomegalovirus exposure and HLA in healthy donors. Points from the study as a whole: Among the CMV-associated chains, three were confirmed in vitro as specific for CMV antigens.

PCR amplification relied on 60 Vbeta primers (plus 13 Jbeta primers). TCRdb's copy holds only in-frame clones and misses some; the assay was immunoSEQ multiplex PCR. The sample records around 130,000 clones, 81% being singletons. Notes on this clone: The antigen remains undetermined.

The germline V gene has CDR1 LGHNT and CDR2 FRNRAP. V lost 2 bases to trimming and J lost 5 bases; unmatched junction nucleotides: 12. The CDR3 extends over 18 amino acids. The sample taken for sequencing was PBMCs. This sequence joins TRBV12-5 and TRBJ1-5, with 10 positions matching TRBD1. The TCR comes from a man aged 18 to 30 in good health and CMV-seronegative. CDR3 DNA: TGTGCTAGTGGTTTGCCTGGAGGGACAGGGGCACGGGATCAGCCCCAGCATTTT. The encoded protein is CASGLPGGTGARDQPQHF.